The 18 T cell receptor beta chains given below trace back to one sample, sequenced in a study of T cell responses to AZD1222 COVID-19 vaccine. TCRdb's copy holds only in-frame clones and misses some; the assay was immunoSEQ multiplex PCR. The sample records tens of thousands of clones, approximately 89% being singletons. The sample consisted of peripheral blood, taken on day 0 of MenACWY control vaccination. These receptors were taken from an adult in good health.

V and J are TRBV7-8 and TRBJ2-1, with a possible D match to TRBD2 (6 bases). Trimming removed 5 bases at V and 10 bases at J, with 21 bases between. This CDR3 comprises 15 residues. CDR1 is SGHVS and CDR2 is FQNEAQ in the germline V gene. CDR3 DNA sequence: TGTGCCAGCAGCGCTCTCGGGATGACTAGACGAGAGCAGTTCTTC. Translating it yields CASSALGMTRREQFF.

V and J are TRBV6-6 and TRBJ2-5; TRBD2 aligns across 11 bases. The CDR3 is made up of 15 amino acids. Trimming at V came to 6 bases and at J to 4 bases, leaving 7 bases not matched to a gene. From germline, CDR1 is MNHNY and CDR2 SVGAGI (reference sequence). DNA for the CDR3: TGTGCCAGCAGAAACCTAGCGGGGGGTGGAGAGACCCAGTACTTC. This translates into CASRNLAGGGETQYF.

The rearrangement uses TRBV27 and TRBJ1-5; D gene uncertain. The CDR3 spans 18 residues. Germline CDR1 MNHEY, CDR2 SMNVEV (reference sequence). With 5 bases removed from V and 0 bases from J, the gap between germline ends came to 20 bases. CDR3 residues: CASSISHPTGNSNQPQHF. Written as DNA, the CDR3 is TGTGCCAGCAGTATTAGCCACCCGACCGGGAATAGCAATCAGCCCCAGCATTTT.

V gene TRBV28 combines with J gene TRBJ2-4, with unresolved D. Germline CDR1 and CDR2: MDHEN and SYDVKM. The V gene lost 3 bases and the J gene lost 0 bases, with 18 bases spanning the gap. The CDR3 has 18 residues. The CDR3 is CASSFFYAAVQAKNIQYF. CDR3 DNA: TGTGCCAGCAGTTTCTTTTATGCGGCGGTTCAAGCCAAAAACATTCAGTACTTC.

The V and J genes are TRBV28 and TRBJ2-7, with 11 bases matching TRBD1. This CDR3 has 15 amino acids. V lost 6 bases to trimming and J lost 3 bases; unmatched junction nucleotides: 7. Germline values: CDR1 MDHEN, CDR2 SYDVKM. The CDR3 DNA reads as TGTGCCAGCAGCCTATCCGGGACAGGGGGCTACGAGCAGTACTTC. Its translation: CASSLSGTGGYEQYF.

The genes are TRBV27 and TRBJ2-3, with D possibly matching TRBD1 (6 bases). This CDR3 spans 16 amino acids. Germline V gives CDR1 MNHEY, CDR2 SMNVEV (reference sequence). V was trimmed by 7 bases and J by 1 base, leaving 18 bases between them. CDR3 DNA: TGTGCCAGCAAAGCTTCAGGGGCCATTCGCACAGATACGCAGTATTTT. Its protein is CASKASGAIRTDTQYF.

V gene TRBV29-1 combines with J gene TRBJ1-2, with 9 nucleotides matching TRBD1. After removal of 4 bases from V and 10 bases from J, the junction contained 13 bases not matched to a gene. Germline loops: CDR1 SQVTM, CDR2 ANQGSEA. The length of the CDR3 is 14 residues. The CDR3, as DNA: TGCAGCGTTGGGGAACAGGGGGCGTCTTGGGCCTACACCTTC. Amino acids: CSVGEQGASWAYTF.

This rearrangement joins TRBV10-3 to TRBJ1-2, with a tentative D call TRBD1 (6 bases). Trimming cost V 6 bases and J 3 bases, with 8 bases left between them. CDR3 length: 12 amino acids. Germline lookup yields CDR1 ENHRY and CDR2 SYGVKD. CDR3 protein: CAIRQGDYGYTF. The CDR3 DNA is TGTGCCATCAGACAGGGAGACTATGGCTACACCTTC.

The chain recombines TRBV28 with TRBJ2-7; TRBD1 matches at 9 bases. Germline CDR1 and CDR2: MDHEN and SYDVKM. The CDR3 is made up of 14 amino acids. Trimming took 5 bases from V and 2 from J; bases not matched to a gene: 4. CDR3 in amino acids: CASSSGQGTYEQYF. CDR3 bases: TGTGCCAGCAGTAGCGGACAGGGGACCTACGAGCAGTACTTC.

J is TRBJ2-7 and V is TRBV28; the D gene is possibly TRBD1 (6 bases). The V gene's germline CDR1 is MDHEN and CDR2 SYDVKM. This CDR3 region has 16 residues. Between the trimmed V and J ends, which lost 7 bases and 2 bases, there was a span of 21 bases. CDR3 nucleotide sequence: TGTGCCAGCACCTTAGGTGGGGGTGCAGGGGCCTACGAGCAGTACTTC. Translating gives CASTLGGGAGAYEQYF. Full variable domain (remainder filled in from reference TRBV28 and TRBJ2-7): DVKVTQSSRYLVKRTGEKVFLECVQDMDHENMFWYRQDPGLGLRLIYFSYDVKMKEKGDIPEGYSVSREKKERFSLILESASTNQTSMYLCASTLGGGAGAYEQYFGPGTRLTVT.

The chain uses TRBV25-1 and TRBJ1-6; the D gene is possibly TRBD1 (5 bases). Germline CDR1 is MGHDK and CDR2 is SYGVNS. The CDR3 contains 14 residues. V was pared by 3 bases and J by 3 bases, with 6 bases between. The CDR3 sequence: CASSDDSYNSPLHF. As DNA, the CDR3 is TGTGCCAGCAGTGACGACAGCTATAATTCACCCCTCCACTTT. Based on the CDR3 plus reference TRBV25-1 and TRBJ1-6, the full variable domain is EADIYQTPRYLVIGTGKKITLECSQTMGHDKMYWYQQDPGMELHLIHYSYGVNSTEKGDLSSESTVSRIRTEHFPLTLESARPSHTSQYLCASSDDSYNSPLHFGNGTRLTVT.

The rearrangement uses TRBV29-1 and TRBJ1-1; 8 bases line up with TRBD1. Looked up from germline, CDR1 is SQVTM and CDR2 is ANQGSEA. V trimming: 7 bases; J trimming: 6 bases; junction bases outside the gene matches: 7. The CDR3 runs 12 residues. The CDR3 here is CSAEPTGAEAFF. The CDR3 DNA reads as TGCAGCGCCGAACCGACAGGGGCTGAAGCTTTCTTT.

The chain recombines TRBV9 with TRBJ2-2; D is unresolved. V was cut by 0 bases and J by 5 bases, with 5 bases left in between. This CDR3 region has 13 residues. Looked up from germline, CDR1 is SGDLS and CDR2 is YYNGEE. This chain's CDR3 is CASSVAETGELFF. The DNA for the CDR3 is TGTGCCAGCAGCGTAGCGGAAACCGGGGAGCTGTTTTTT.

This clone showed up just once. The rearrangement links TRBV28 to TRBJ2-2; 9 nucleotides agree with TRBD1. Germline CDR1 reads MDHEN; CDR2 reads SYDVKM. The ends lost 7 bases at V and 5 bases at J; junction bases unmatched: 5. The CDR3 consists of 14 residues. The CDR3 spells CASIIGQGTGELFF. In DNA, the CDR3 is TGTGCCAGCATCATCGGACAGGGGACCGGGGAGCTGTTTTTT.

V and J are TRBV7-8 and TRBJ2-4; 12 nucleotides agree with TRBD1. V lost 5 bases to trimming and J lost 3 bases; unmatched junction nucleotides: 11. Germline V gene lookup returns CDR1 SGHVS and CDR2 FQNEAQ. The CDR3 totals 18 residues. The CDR3 spells CASSLSGGTGGGKNIQYF. CDR3 DNA: TGTGCCAGCAGCCTTAGTGGCGGGACAGGGGGCGGCAAAAACATTCAGTACTTC.

The chain is built from TRBV7-2 and TRBJ2-2; D ambiguous. The length of the CDR3 is 16 residues. Germline V CDR1 and CDR2: SGHTA, FQGNSA. With 2 bases removed from V and 0 bases from J, the gap between germline ends came to 10 bases. CDR3 bases: TGTGCCAGCAGCTTAAACCCTCCGGCGAACACCGGGGAGCTGTTTTTT. It translates to CASSLNPPANTGELFF.

The gene calls are TRBV19 and TRBJ1-5, with 7 nucleotides matching TRBD1. There are 16 residues in the CDR3. The V segment lost 5 bases and the J segment 2 bases; nucleotides outside the gene matches: 9. Germline CDR1 is LNHDA and CDR2 is SQIVND (reference sequence). The CDR3 sequence is CASSLHRGEGNQPQHF. The CDR3 region has the DNA TGTGCCAGTAGTCTTCACAGGGGTGAAGGCAATCAGCCCCAGCATTTT.

V usage is TRBV19 and J usage is TRBJ2-1; TRBD2 agrees at 11 bases. Trimming at V came to 3 bases and at J to 0 bases, leaving 10 bases not matched to a gene. The germline CDR1 and CDR2 sequences are LNHDA and SQIVND (reference sequence). This CDR3 is built from 19 residues. The CDR3 nucleotides read TGTGCCAGTAGTATCATAGCGGGACTAGCGGCGGGCTCCTACAATGAGCAGTTCTTC. This sequence encodes CASSIIAGLAAGSYNEQFF.